A single sample is the source of the 12 T cell receptor beta chains below, sequenced in a study of blood T cell repertoires in COVID-19. TCRdb's table, derived via immunoSEQ multiplex PCR, lists solely in-frame clones and lacks some. This sample has about 68,000 clones, with approximately 90% found just once. Sequencing was carried out using peripheral blood. The receptors stem from a man younger than 45 with acute or convalescent COVID-19.

V usage is TRBV9 and J usage is TRBJ2-7, with TRBD2 matching over 10 bases. Germline V CDR1 and CDR2: SGDLS, YYNGEE. The CDR3 is made up of 15 amino acids. V lost 0 bases to trimming and J lost 3 bases; unmatched junction nucleotides: 3. The CDR3 reads CASSVDTSGIYEQYF. The DNA for the CDR3 is TGTGCCAGCAGCGTAGATACTAGCGGGATCTACGAGCAGTACTTC. Filled out from reference TRBV9 and TRBJ2-7, the complete variable domain reads DSGVTQTPKHLITATGQRVTLRCSPRSGDLSVYWYQQSLDQGLQFLIQYYNGEERAKGNILERFSAQQFPDLHSELNLSSLELGDSALYFCASSVDTSGIYEQYFGPGTRLTVT.

The CDR3 spells CASSMGQGSTYEQYF. The DNA for the CDR3 is TGTGCCAGTAGTATGGGGCAGGGGTCCACCTACGAGCAGTACTTC. This chain links TRBV19 with TRBJ2-7, with a possible D match to TRBD1 (6 bases). This CDR3 spans 15 amino acids. Germline CDR1 LNHDA, CDR2 SQIVND (reference sequence). V gave up 3 bases and J gave up 2 bases, with 14 bases separating them.

The genes are TRBV5-5 and TRBJ1-3; possible D gene TRBD1, 5 bases. The CDR3 loop spans 14 amino acids. The V gene lost 4 bases and the J gene lost 4 bases, with 12 bases spanning the gap. CDR1 is SGHKS, CDR2 YYEKEE, per germline (reference sequence). The CDR3 loop is CASSERPGGNTIYF. Written as DNA, the CDR3 is TGTGCCAGCAGCGAGAGGCCAGGGGGAAACACCATATATTTT.

This chain joins TRBV5-4 and TRBJ2-5, with 12 nucleotides matching TRBD2. V shed 0 bases, J shed 2 bases, and the junction held 2 bases outside the gene matches. CDR1 SGHNT and CDR2 YYREEE come from the germline V gene (reference sequence). CDR3 size: 16 residues. The CDR3 protein is CASSLGTSGVQETQYF. Here the CDR3 DNA reads TGTGCCAGCAGCTTGGGGACTAGCGGGGTTCAAGAGACCCAGTACTTC.

J is TRBJ1-6 and V is TRBV12-3 or TRBV12-4; TRBD1 aligns across 8 bases. The CDR3 loop spans 13 amino acids. With 6 bases clipped from V and 9 bases from J, the junction kept 4 bases outside the gene matches. This chain's CDR3 is CASRRQGTSPLHF. The CDR3 nucleotides are TGTGCCAGCAGAAGACAGGGGACTTCACCCCTCCACTTT.

This rearrangement joins TRBV7-8 to TRBJ2-2; 8 positions agree with TRBD1. J was trimmed by 2 bases and V by 4 bases; bases with no gene match: 6. Germline values: CDR1 SGHVS, CDR2 FQNEAQ. The CDR3 is made up of 16 amino acids. CDR3 bases: TGTGCCAGCAGCTCCGCCGGGACAGGAAACACCGGGGAGCTGTTTTTT. The encoded protein is CASSSAGTGNTGELFF.

The CDR3, as DNA: TGTGCCAGCAGCCCTCCGACAGTCTCAAATGAAGCTTTCTTT. It encodes CASSPPTVSNEAFF. The chain couples TRBV3-1 (or the pseudogene TRBV3-2) to TRBJ1-1; a possible D gene is TRBD1 (5 bases). Trimming left V 4 bases short and J 7 bases short, with 16 bases between. The germline gives CDR1 LGHDT, CDR2 YNNKEL (reference sequence). CDR3 length: 14 amino acids.

The chain has TRBV4-1 and TRBJ2-7, with TRBD1 identical over 10 bases. Per germline, CDR1 MGHRA and CDR2 YSYEKL. This CDR3 contains 13 residues. V was clipped by 5 bases and J by 7 bases; unmatched bases: 5. CDR3 region: CASSADRGGEQYF. The CDR3 coding sequence is TGCGCCAGCAGCGCGGACAGGGGGGGAGAGCAGTACTTC.

This clone showed up just a few times. This rearrangement joins TRBV19 to TRBJ1-3, with D uncertain. Germline V lookup: CDR1 LNHDA, CDR2 SQIVND (reference sequence). The V end was cut by 6 bases, the J end by 0 bases, with 9 bases between. The CDR3 sequence is 14 residues long. CDR3 in DNA: TGTGCCAGTAGCGTCACTCACTCTGGAAACACCATATATTTT. Translating gives CASSVTHSGNTIYF.

In DNA form, the CDR3 reads TGTGCCAGCAGTGATGCGGGAGGAACCTACAATGAGCAGTTCTTC. Protein sequence: CASSDAGGTYNEQFF. J is TRBJ2-1 and V is TRBV2; 8 nucleotides line up with TRBD2. This CDR3 region has 15 residues. V gave up 3 bases and J gave up 2 bases; unmatched junction bases: 3. Germline V gives CDR1 SNHLY, CDR2 FYNNEI.

The chain is built from TRBV15 and TRBJ2-7, with a possible D match to TRBD2 (6 bases). From germline, CDR1 is LNHNV and CDR2 YYDKDF (reference sequence). The CDR3 is 14 residues long. Trimming removed 0 bases from V and 4 bases from J, with 10 bases in between. The CDR3 DNA reads TGTGCCACCAGCAGAGATACGGGAGATTACGAGCAGTACTTC. Translation: CATSRDTGDYEQYF.

The gene calls are TRBV10-3 and TRBJ1-2; 7 bases map to TRBD1. The ends lost 2 bases at V and 7 bases at J; junction bases unmatched: 4. This CDR3 has 13 amino acids. Looked up from germline, CDR1 is ENHRY and CDR2 is SYGVKD. CDR3 in amino acids: CAISELDRTGYTF. The CDR3 DNA sequence: TGTGCCATCAGTGAGCTGGACAGGACTGGCTACACCTTC.